The source of this T cell receptor (beta chain) is a study of CD8 T cells in Susac syndrome. For the study at large: Patients with Susac syndrome were therapy-naive, on corticosteroids, or on intravenous immunoglobulin alone at blood draw.

Germline trimming cut 3 bases from V and 6 bases from J; bases unmatched to any gene: 8. Per the germline V gene, CDR1 is WSHSY and CDR2 is SAAADI. There are 16 residues in the CDR3. About 0.5 to 1 ug RNA was reverse transcribed with random hexamers. immunoSEQ multiplex PCR amplified TCR beta CDR3 across 54 Vbeta, 13 Jbeta. TCRdb analysed the immunoSEQ multiplex PCR reads with MiXCR anew, one entry per CDR3 protein. Of about 130,000 distinct CDR3 sequences listed, around 94% are singletons. From blood CD8+ and CD4+ T cells, the TCR beta chain was sequenced. Isolation of CD8+ and CD4+ T cells was performed negatively, whereas enrichment of TEMRA cells was done by FACS.

This chain connects TRBV10-2 to TRBJ2-3; 11 bases align to TRBD2. The sequence derives from a human donor with Susac syndrome. Sequencing input: CD8+ T cells from PBMCs. The CDR3 DNA follows: TGCGCCAGCAGTGACCTAGCGGGGGGCCGTGGGGATACGCAGTATTTT. This encodes CASSDLAGGRGDTQYF.